This entry lists 31 T cell receptor beta chains sequenced from one sample in a study of cytomegalovirus exposure and HLA in healthy donors. With 60 Vbeta and 13 Jbeta primers, the PCR was carried out. Generated by immunoSEQ multiplex PCR, the TCRdb table keeps only in-frame clones and is missing some. The sample holds about 140,000 clones, around 82% seen once. Sequencing input: PBMCs. Receptors were obtained from a female donor in good health and CMV-seronegative.

The V and J genes are TRBV11-2 and TRBJ2-7; 11 bases are a match to TRBD2. The CDR3 contains 15 residues. The V gene's germline CDR1 is SGHAT and CDR2 FQNNGV. With 4 bases clipped from V and 2 bases from J, the junction kept 4 bases outside the gene matches. CDR3 in amino acids: CASSSLAGGTYEQYF. In DNA form, the CDR3 reads TGTGCCAGCAGCTCCCTAGCGGGGGGTACCTACGAGCAGTACTTC.

J is TRBJ2-7 and V is TRBV28, with a weak D call TRBD1 (6 bases). The germline CDR1 and CDR2 sequences are MDHEN and SYDVKM. The CDR3 totals 15 residues. V was shortened by 6 bases and J by 7 bases, with 22 bases between the two germline ends. The CDR3 loop is CASSYDRPLSGEQYF. CDR3 nucleotide sequence: TGTGCCAGCAGCTACGACAGGCCTCTCTCAGGGGAGCAGTACTTC.

V is TRBV21-1 and J is TRBJ1-5; the D call TRBD1 from the table was never checked on the DNA. TRBV21-1 is a documented pseudogene. The CDR3 runs 17 residues. For the CDR3, the DNA is TGTGCCAGCAGCAAAGTGAGGGGGCCTCTAAGCAATCAGCCCCAGCATTTT. It translates to CASSKVRGPLSNQPQHF.

V is TRBV19 and J is TRBJ1-1; D possibly corresponds to TRBD1 (6 bases). The germline gives CDR1 LNHDA, CDR2 SQIVND (reference sequence). The CDR3 is 20 amino acids. Trimming stripped 3 bases from V and 2 bases from J, with 28 bases between. Here the CDR3 DNA reads TGTGCCAGTAGTATCGAAGTGACAAAGGTCACAGGGCAGCCTAACACTGAAGCTTTCTTT. It yields the protein CASSIEVTKVTGQPNTEAFF.

This rearrangement joins TRBV30 to TRBJ2-3, with 8 nucleotides matching TRBD1. The germline V gene has CDR1 GTSNPN and CDR2 SVGIG (reference sequence). V lost 2 bases to trimming and J lost 2 bases; unmatched junction nucleotides: 6. This CDR3 comprises 15 residues. CDR3 loop: CAWSLWDRPTDTQYF. CDR3 nucleotides: TGTGCCTGGAGTCTCTGGGACAGGCCCACAGATACGCAGTATTTT.

The chain uses TRBV18 and TRBJ2-7, with TRBD1 matching over 7 bases. CDR1 KGHSH and CDR2 LQKENI come from the germline V gene. J lost 2 bases, V lost 2 bases, and 6 bases had no gene match. The CDR3 totals 15 residues. CDR3 bases: TGTGCCAGCTCACCAAGCGCCGGGACAGCCTACGAGCAGTACTTC. Protein: CASSPSAGTAYEQYF. Full variable domain (remainder filled in from reference TRBV18 and TRBJ2-7): NAGVMQNPRHLVRRRGQEARLRCSPMKGHSHVYWYRQLPEEGLKFMVYLQKENIIDESGMPKERFSAEFPKEGPSILRIQQVVRGDSAAYFCASSPSAGTAYEQYFGPGTRLTVT.

The J gene is TRBJ2-4, the V gene TRBV2; no reliable D call. Trimming cost V 4 bases and J 1 base, with 5 bases left between them. The CDR3 contains 13 residues. Germline assignment: CDR1 SNHLY and CDR2 FYNNEI. The CDR3 here is CASSVGAKNIQYF. The CDR3 DNA reads as TGTGCCAGCAGTGTCGGGGCCAAAAACATTCAGTACTTC. Combining the CDR3 with reference TRBV2 and TRBJ2-4 gives the whole variable domain EPEVTQTPSHQVTQMGQEVILRCVPISNHLYFYWYRQILGQKVEFLVSFYNNEISEKSEIFDDQFSVERPDGSNFTLKIRSTKLEDSAMYFCASSVGAKNIQYFGAGTRLSVL.

The chain combines TRBV19 with TRBJ2-7; D perhaps matches TRBD1 (6 bases). V dropped 6 bases and J dropped 3 bases, with 18 bases sitting between them. The CDR3 sequence is 15 residues long. Germline V gene sequence: CDR1 LNHDA, CDR2 SQIVND (reference sequence). Here the CDR3 DNA reads TGTGCCAGTAGCCACCCGGGGACAACCGACTACGAGCAGTACTTC. Protein product: CASSHPGTTDYEQYF.

The chain uses TRBV20-1 and TRBJ2-5; no firm D call. CDR1 DFQATT and CDR2 SNEGSKA come from the germline V gene (reference sequence). The length of the CDR3 is 11 residues. V gave up 6 bases and J gave up 5 bases, with 10 bases separating them. The CDR3 reads CSAYLRETQYF. CDR3 DNA sequence: TGCAGTGCCTATCTCCGGGAGACCCAGTACTTC.

V is TRBV7-8 and J is TRBJ2-3, with 8 bases matching TRBD1. There are 15 residues in the CDR3. CDR1 and CDR2 (germline): SGHVS, FQNEAQ. The junction had 9 bases not matched to a gene; V was cut back by 5 bases and J by 5 bases. CDR3 sequence (DNA): TGTGCCAGCAGCACTGGGACAGGCGGGGTAGATACGCAGTATTTT. Protein: CASSTGTGGVDTQYF.

J is TRBJ2-7 and V is TRBV5-1; TRBD1 matches at 7 bases. This CDR3 region has 17 residues. CDR1 is SGHRS and CDR2 is YFSETQ in the germline V gene. The V segment lost 1 base and the J segment 2 bases; nucleotides outside the gene matches: 12. The CDR3 spells CASSLSSWRQGPYEQYF. In DNA, the CDR3 is TGCGCCAGCAGCTTGAGTAGTTGGAGACAGGGACCCTACGAGCAGTACTTC.

The chain couples TRBV28 to TRBJ1-2, with a weak D call TRBD1 (6 bases). Trimming stripped 4 bases from V and 4 bases from J, with 22 bases between. CDR3 length: 17 residues. The germline V gene encodes CDR1 MDHEN and CDR2 SYDVKM. This chain's CDR3 is CASSSRTASIGLYGYTF. CDR3 sequence (DNA): TGTGCCAGCAGTTCGCGGACAGCCTCTATTGGGCTCTATGGCTACACCTTC.

The chain combines TRBV4-1 with TRBJ1-6, with 7 nucleotides matching TRBD1. There are 16 residues in the CDR3. Germline V CDR1 and CDR2: MGHRA, YSYEKL. The V gene end was trimmed by 4 bases and the J gene end by 7 bases; junction bases not matched to a gene: 10. CDR3 nucleotides: TGCGCCAGCAGCCCGATTCGGGGACAGAGAAATTCACCCCTCCACTTT. It yields the protein CASSPIRGQRNSPLHF.

The chain uses TRBV6-5 and TRBJ2-1; 9 bases align to TRBD2. Germline CDR1 reads MNHEY; CDR2 reads SVGAGI. The CDR3 totals 15 residues. V was pared by 6 bases and J by 2 bases, with 5 bases of the junction left unmatched. CDR3 amino acids: CASRNSGGTYNEQFF. The CDR3 region has the DNA TGTGCCAGCAGAAACAGCGGGGGGACCTACAATGAGCAGTTCTTC.

This clone was detected once. The CDR3 loop is CSAGTGLYEQYF. CDR3 coding DNA: TGCAGCGCCGGGACAGGACTGTACGAGCAGTACTTC. The J gene is TRBJ2-7, the V gene TRBV29-1; 8 bases align to TRBD1. The V gene end was trimmed by 7 bases and the J gene end by 4 bases; junction bases not matched to a gene: 6. The germline V gene encodes CDR1 SQVTM and CDR2 ANQGSEA. The CDR3 consists of 12 residues.

The chain employs TRBV25-1 and TRBJ2-1; perhaps TRBD1 as D (5 bases). V lost 1 base and J lost 0, with 7 bases in between. CDR1 is MGHDK, CDR2 SYGVNS, per germline. The CDR3 has 15 residues. CDR3 sequence: CASSEWTNSYNEQFF. DNA of the CDR3: TGTGCCAGCAGTGAATGGACAAACTCCTACAATGAGCAGTTCTTC.

The rearrangement joins TRBV4-2 to TRBJ1-5; D gene uncertain. Trimming cost V 1 base and J 6 bases, with 13 bases left between them. CDR3 length equals 15 residues. CDR1 is LGHNA and CDR2 is YNFKEQ in the germline V gene. The CDR3 nucleotides are TGTGCCAGCAGCCAAGTTCGGGGTTCGGCTCAGCCCCAGCATTTT. It translates to CASSQVRGSAQPQHF.

V usage is TRBV7-9 and J usage is TRBJ1-1; TRBD1 might be the D (5 bases). Germline V CDR1 and CDR2: SEHNR, FQNEAQ (reference sequence). The V end was cut by 5 bases, the J end by 6 bases, with 16 bases between. This CDR3 has 14 amino acids. This chain's CDR3 is CASSRKGYGAEAFF. CDR3 nucleotides: TGTGCCAGCAGCAGAAAGGGGTACGGAGCTGAAGCTTTCTTT.

This rearrangement joins TRBV6-1 to TRBJ2-7; D not certain. The CDR3 runs 15 residues. Germline V gives CDR1 MNHNS, CDR2 SASEGT. Trimming removed 3 bases at V and 0 bases at J, with 12 bases between. CDR3 sequence (DNA): TGTGCCAGCAGTGAGTGGGCAGGCCACTCCTACGAGCAGTACTTC. Amino acid sequence: CASSEWAGHSYEQYF.

The chain has TRBV18 and TRBJ1-2, with a weak D call TRBD1 (5 bases). The CDR3 has 13 residues. Germline CDR1 reads KGHSH; CDR2 reads LQKENI. V lost 1 base and J lost 6, with 9 bases in between. The CDR3 DNA follows: TGTGCCAGCTCACCACAGCCAGGGAATGGCTACACCTTC. It yields the protein CASSPQPGNGYTF.

The CDR3 spells CASSSFFGTNTGELFF. The CDR3 DNA reads as TGTGCCAGCAGCTCCTTCTTCGGGACAAACACCGGGGAGCTGTTTTTT. The V gene is TRBV11-2, the J gene TRBJ2-2; a possible D gene is TRBD1 (6 bases). Trimming left V 4 bases short and J 2 bases short, with 14 bases between. CDR1 is SGHAT and CDR2 is FQNNGV in the germline V gene. The CDR3 sequence is 16 residues long.

In DNA, the CDR3 is TGCAGCGTCGGACAGGGGCTGGGGGGGCAGTACTTC. Amino acids: CSVGQGLGGQYF. This chain links TRBV29-1 with TRBJ2-7; 9 bases align to TRBD1. V lost 6 bases and J lost 9; bases outside the gene matches: 9. The CDR3 sequence is 12 residues long. CDR1 is SQVTM, CDR2 ANQGSEA, per germline.

V usage is TRBV9 and J usage is TRBJ1-1; 10 nucleotides line up with TRBD1. The trim removed 0 bases at V and 8 bases at J, leaving 4 bases unmatched. CDR3 length: 14 residues. The germline V gene has CDR1 SGDLS and CDR2 YYNGEE. CDR3 nucleotide sequence: TGTGCCAGCAGCGTAGCTTCGGGACAGGGGGAAGCTTTCTTT. Translation: CASSVASGQGEAFF.

V gene TRBV29-1 combines with J gene TRBJ2-6; D not resolved. The ends were cut back, 7 bases at V and 0 bases at J, with 10 bases in the middle. CDR3 size: 14 residues. Germline CDR1 is SQVTM and CDR2 is ANQGSEA. The CDR3 is CSALFHSGANVLTF. CDR3 sequence (DNA): TGCAGCGCGCTATTCCACTCTGGGGCCAACGTCCTGACTTTC.

This chain connects TRBV6-1 to TRBJ2-7, with 12 bases aligning to TRBD2. Losses at the gene ends were 4 bases for V and 4 bases for J; bases not matched to a gene: 2. The CDR3 runs to 14 residues. Germline V gene data show CDR1 as MNHNS and CDR2 as SASEGT. This chain's CDR3 is CASSVGTSGYEQYF. DNA for the CDR3: TGTGCCAGCAGTGTCGGGACTAGCGGGTACGAGCAGTACTTC.

In nucleotides, the CDR3 is TGTGCCAGCAGCTCAACCTCCGGGACAGGGAAATACGAGCAGTACTTC. Translation: CASSSTSGTGKYEQYF. V gene TRBV7-9 combines with J gene TRBJ2-7, with TRBD1 matching 9 bases. The V gene's germline CDR1 is SEHNR and CDR2 FQNEAQ (reference sequence). The CDR3 runs 16 residues. Trimming cost V 4 bases and J 4 bases; bases outside gene matches: 11.

This clone was seen more than once but under ten times. The chain has TRBV30 and TRBJ1-1; a possible D gene is TRBD1 (5 bases). V was cut by 1 base and J by 7 bases, with 13 bases left in between. CDR1 and CDR2 (germline): GTSNPN, SVGIG (reference sequence). The CDR3 length is 13 residues. CDR3 coding DNA: TGTGCCTGGAGTGGTAATACAGGTCTTGAAGCTTTCTTT. Residues: CAWSGNTGLEAFF.

This clone has just one count. J is TRBJ2-3 and V is TRBV5-1; 7 bases are shared with TRBD1. CDR1 and CDR2 (germline): SGHRS, YFSETQ. The ends lost 4 bases at V and 1 base at J; junction bases unmatched: 9. The CDR3 covers 16 residues. CDR3 DNA sequence: TGCGCCAGCAGCACCACGCGGACAGGAGGCACAGATACGCAGTATTTT. Amino acids: CASSTTRTGGTDTQYF.

The V gene is TRBV7-6, the J gene TRBJ2-1, with TRBD2 identical over 7 bases. The V and J ends lost 0 bases and 4 bases, in that order; junction bases with no gene match: 9. The CDR3 totals 17 residues. CDR1 is SGHVS, CDR2 FNYEAQ, per germline. CDR3 protein: CASSLASGLEYYNEQFF. CDR3 nucleotides: TGTGCCAGCAGCTTAGCGAGTGGACTAGAGTATTACAATGAGCAGTTCTTC.

The genes are TRBV4-1 and TRBJ1-5; 7 bases match TRBD1. With 0 bases clipped from V and 3 bases from J, the junction kept 5 bases outside the gene matches. The germline gives CDR1 MGHRA, CDR2 YSYEKL. The CDR3 runs to 16 residues. This CDR3 reads CASSQETDRFNQPQHF. The CDR3 DNA reads TGCGCCAGCAGCCAAGAAACGGACAGGTTCAATCAGCCCCAGCATTTT.

The chain is built from TRBV6-1 and TRBJ1-6; 8 nucleotides agree with TRBD1. Trimming removed 6 bases from V and 4 bases from J; junction bases left unmatched: 2. This CDR3 contains 14 residues. In germline, CDR1 is MNHNS, CDR2 SASEGT. CDR3 nucleotide sequence: TGTGCCAGCAGCCAGGGGGCTTATAATTCACCCCTCCACTTT. This encodes CASSQGAYNSPLHF.